This passage covers 18 T cell receptor beta chains from one sample sequenced in a study of regulatory T cells in long-lasting Graves disease. Construction of the TCR beta libraries employed iRepertoire HTBI primers in conjunction with Arm-PCR of CDR3 regions. MiXCR, run by TCRdb on the multiplex PCR reads, gives a single entry per CDR3 protein. Of about 430,000 distinct CDR3 sequences in the sample, 21% were seen once. Time point indicated: persistent/refractory GD, antithyroid drugs over 5 years with positive TRAb. TCR sequences were obtained from RNA taken from PBMCs. Here the sequenced sample was peripheral blood mononuclear cells (PBMCs), taken when the disease was refractory, from a patient treated with antithyroid drugs. These receptors were obtained from a female donor with Graves disease.

This clonotype was counted at least ten times. This sequence joins TRBV7-9 and TRBJ2-7; tentative D call: TRBD1 (6 bases). The ends were cut back, 5 bases at V and 4 bases at J, with 12 bases in the middle. The CDR3 is 13 residues long. The V gene's germline CDR1 is SEHNR and CDR2 FQNEAQ (reference sequence). CDR3 in DNA: TGTGCCAGCAGCCCAGGGGTCTGGTACGAGCAGTACTTC. As protein: CASSPGVWYEQYF.

The J gene is TRBJ2-1, the V gene TRBV19, with D perhaps matching TRBD2 (5 bases). The CDR3 has 11 residues. Trimming removed 3 bases from V and 9 bases from J, with 6 bases in between. The germline gives CDR1 LNHDA, CDR2 SQIVND (reference sequence). CDR3 loop: CASSMRAEQFF. The CDR3 DNA sequence: TGTGCCAGTAGTATGAGGGCTGAGCAGTTCTTC.

The CDR3: CSARTSGRTDTQYF. In DNA form, the CDR3 reads TGCAGTGCAAGGACTAGCGGGCGGACAGATACGCAGTATTTT. The gene calls are TRBV20-1 and TRBJ2-3; 11 bases line up with TRBD2. The V gene end was trimmed by 6 bases and the J gene end by 3 bases; junction bases not matched to a gene: 5. This CDR3 spans 14 amino acids. The V gene's germline CDR1 is DFQATT and CDR2 SNEGSKA (reference sequence).

This clonotype was seen a handful of times. This chain connects TRBV14 to TRBJ1-2; D is ambiguous. With 2 bases removed from V and 4 bases from J, the gap between germline ends came to 11 bases. Germline V lookup: CDR1 SGHDN, CDR2 FVKESK. This CDR3 contains 14 residues. DNA of the CDR3: TGTGCCAGCAGCCAACTCGACCCGGCCTATGGCTACACCTTC. This gives the protein CASSQLDPAYGYTF.

This clonotype was found a few times. The chain joins TRBV7-8 to TRBJ2-1; 8 positions agree with TRBD2. CDR1 SGHVS and CDR2 FQNEAQ come from the germline V gene. This CDR3 has 15 amino acids. Trimming cost V 5 bases and J 10 bases; bases outside gene matches: 13. CDR3 amino acids: CASSLVLSGAKEQFF. The CDR3, as DNA: TGTGCCAGCAGCCTCGTCCTTAGCGGGGCGAAAGAGCAGTTCTTC. The complete variable domain, with remaining parts taken from reference TRBV7-8 and TRBJ2-1, reads GAGVSQSPRYKVAKRGQDVALRCDPISGHVSLFWYQQALGQGPEFLTYFQNEAQLDKSGLPSDRFFAERPEGSVSTLKIQRTQQEDSAVYLCASSLVLSGAKEQFFGPGTRLTVL.

As regards this clonotype: A read error may explain this, as a much larger clone is one base away. The J gene is TRBJ2-5, the V gene TRBV7-3; D tentatively fits TRBD1 or TRBD2 (6 bases each). The CDR3 covers 13 residues. Germline V gene data show CDR1 as SGHTA and CDR2 as FQGTGA. CDR3 residues: CVSSARGEETQYF. In DNA, the CDR3 is TGTGTCAGCAGCGCAAGGGGGGAAGAGACCCAGTACTTC.

This clonotype was counted only a few times. This chain uses TRBV25-1 with TRBJ2-2, with 11 bases aligning to TRBD2. CDR3 length: 18 amino acids. The junction had 6 bases not matched to a gene; V was cut back by 0 bases and J by 3 bases. Germline CDR1 and CDR2: MGHDK and SYGVNS. The CDR3 nucleotides are TGTGCCAGCAGTGAATATTTCTTAGCGGGAGGGGACACCGGGGAGCTGTTTTTT. Translated: CASSEYFLAGGDTGELFF.

The chain links TRBV3-1 to TRBJ2-5, with 12 bases matching TRBD2. The CDR3 contains 16 residues. V lost 4 bases and J lost 5; bases outside the gene matches: 8. CDR1 is LGHDT and CDR2 is YNNKEL in the germline V gene (reference sequence). The CDR3 here is CASSRRLAGVGETQYF. The CDR3 nucleotides read TGTGCCAGCAGCCGCAGACTAGCGGGAGTCGGTGAGACCCAGTACTTC.

The chain carries TRBV27 and TRBJ1-6; TRBD1 matches at 8 bases. Germline V gene sequence: CDR1 MNHEY, CDR2 SMNVEV (reference sequence). This CDR3 is built from 15 residues. J lost 10 bases, V lost 4 bases, and 9 bases had no gene match. Here the CDR3 reads CASSWGTGWESPLHF. The CDR3 region has the DNA TGTGCCAGCAGTTGGGGGACAGGATGGGAATCACCCCTCCACTTT.

The sample holds many counts of this clonotype. The rearrangement links TRBV12-3 or TRBV12-4 to TRBJ2-7; D is ambiguous. This CDR3 comprises 12 residues. V was trimmed by 5 bases and J by 2 bases, leaving 7 bases between them. The CDR3 nucleotides read TGTGCCAGCAGTCCGCGGACCTACGAGCAGTACTTC. Translation gives CASSPRTYEQYF.

This clonotype was observed at least ten times. This chain uses TRBV28 with TRBJ2-4; the D is unclear. The germline V gene encodes CDR1 MDHEN and CDR2 SYDVKM. Deletions cut 4 bases from V and 0 bases from J, with 13 bases between. The CDR3 consists of 16 residues. The CDR3 bases are TGTGCCAGCAGTTCCCCGGCCTCACTAGCCAAAAACATTCAGTACTTC. Amino acids: CASSSPASLAKNIQYF.

Note on this clonotype: A much larger clonotype is one base distant, so this may be a read error. The chain joins TRBV27 to TRBJ1-2; 9 nucleotides line up with TRBD1. Germline lookup yields CDR1 MNHEY and CDR2 SMNVEV (reference sequence). V was clipped by 5 bases and J by 2 bases; unmatched bases: 6. The CDR3 has 15 amino acids. CDR3: CASSGGGTGNYGYTF. CDR3 DNA: TGTGCCAGCAGTGGAGGTGGGACAGGGAACTATGGCTACACCTTC.

There are many counts of this clonotype. The V call is TRBV24-1, the J call TRBJ1-4; D is unresolved. Trimming removed 9 bases at V and 8 bases at J, with 18 bases between. This CDR3 has 14 amino acids. CDR1 and CDR2 from the germline V gene are KGHDR and SFDVKD. The CDR3 DNA reads TGTGCCACCGAGGGCCAAGGAGAGAAGGAAAAACTGTTTTTT. Amino acids: CATEGQGEKEKLFF.

This clonotype was observed many times. This CDR3 is CASSEWDRQETQYF. Here the CDR3 DNA reads TGTGCCAGCAGTGAATGGGACAGACAAGAGACCCAGTACTTC. V and J are TRBV2 and TRBJ2-5; 7 bases align to TRBD1. The V and J ends lost 2 bases and 2 bases, in that order; junction bases with no gene match: 2. The CDR3 is 14 residues long. In germline, CDR1 is SNHLY, CDR2 FYNNEI. The full variable domain, completed using reference TRBV2 and TRBJ2-5, is EPEVTQTPSHQVTQMGQEVILRCVPISNHLYFYWYRQILGQKVEFLVSFYNNEISEKSEIFDDQFSVERPDGSNFTLKIRSTKLEDSAMYFCASSEWDRQETQYFGPGTRLLVL.

This clonotype has at least ten counts. This chain joins TRBV2 and TRBJ2-5; D is ambiguous. Trimming removed 3 bases from V and 1 base from J, with 9 bases in between. The CDR3 covers 14 residues. Germline V CDR1 and CDR2: SNHLY, FYNNEI. The CDR3 DNA sequence: TGTGCCAGCAGTGACTTGGTATTCCAAGAGACCCAGTACTTC. This translates into CASSDLVFQETQYF.

The table lists this clonotype with a few counts. The rearrangement joins TRBV3-1 to TRBJ2-7; no definite D call. Trimming left V 1 base short and J 2 bases short, with 12 bases between. Germline CDR1 LGHDT, CDR2 YNNKEL (reference sequence). This CDR3 is built from 15 residues. The CDR3, as DNA: TGTGCCAGCAGCCAAGGTGGCTGGCAGGCCTACGAGCAGTACTTC. Protein sequence: CASSQGGWQAYEQYF.

This clonotype was counted a few times. The chain joins TRBV5-1 to TRBJ2-1; 7 bases line up with TRBD1. Germline V gene lookup returns CDR1 SGHRS and CDR2 YFSETQ. The CDR3 has 15 residues. Unmatched junction bases numbered 4, after V lost 0 bases and J lost 4 bases. CDR3 DNA sequence: TGCGCCAGCAGCTTGGGTCAGGGGGATTACAATGAGCAGTTCTTC. Its protein product is CASSLGQGDYNEQFF.

The sample holds many counts of this clonotype. The genes are TRBV27 and TRBJ1-1; tentatively, D is TRBD1 (5 bases). V was trimmed by 7 bases and J by 13 bases, leaving 19 bases between them. From germline, CDR1 is MNHEY and CDR2 SMNVEV (reference sequence). This CDR3 spans 12 amino acids. CDR3 residues: CASIRRDRSFFF. The CDR3 bases are TGTGCCAGCATACGCCGGGACCGAAGCTTTTTCTTT.